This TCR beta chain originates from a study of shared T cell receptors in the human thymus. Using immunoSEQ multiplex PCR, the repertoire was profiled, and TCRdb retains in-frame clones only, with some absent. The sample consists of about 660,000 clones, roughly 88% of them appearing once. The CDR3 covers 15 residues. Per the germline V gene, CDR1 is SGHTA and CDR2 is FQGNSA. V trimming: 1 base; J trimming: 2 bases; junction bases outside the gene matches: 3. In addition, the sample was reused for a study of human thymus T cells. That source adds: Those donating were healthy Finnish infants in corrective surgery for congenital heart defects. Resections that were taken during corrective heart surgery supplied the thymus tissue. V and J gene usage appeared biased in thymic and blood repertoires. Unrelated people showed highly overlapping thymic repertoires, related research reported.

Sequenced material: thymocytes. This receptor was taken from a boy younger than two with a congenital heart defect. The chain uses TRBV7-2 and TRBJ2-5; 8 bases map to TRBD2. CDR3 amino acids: CASSLDTSGQETQYF. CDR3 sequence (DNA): TGTGCCAGCAGCTTAGATACTAGCGGACAAGAGACCCAGTACTTC. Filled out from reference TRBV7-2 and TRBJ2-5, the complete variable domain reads GAGVSQSPSNKVTEKGKDVELRCDPISGHTALYWYRQSLGQGLEFLIYFQGNSAPDKSGLPSDRFSAERTGGSVSTLTIQRTQQEDSAVYLCASSLDTSGQETQYFGPGTRLLVL.